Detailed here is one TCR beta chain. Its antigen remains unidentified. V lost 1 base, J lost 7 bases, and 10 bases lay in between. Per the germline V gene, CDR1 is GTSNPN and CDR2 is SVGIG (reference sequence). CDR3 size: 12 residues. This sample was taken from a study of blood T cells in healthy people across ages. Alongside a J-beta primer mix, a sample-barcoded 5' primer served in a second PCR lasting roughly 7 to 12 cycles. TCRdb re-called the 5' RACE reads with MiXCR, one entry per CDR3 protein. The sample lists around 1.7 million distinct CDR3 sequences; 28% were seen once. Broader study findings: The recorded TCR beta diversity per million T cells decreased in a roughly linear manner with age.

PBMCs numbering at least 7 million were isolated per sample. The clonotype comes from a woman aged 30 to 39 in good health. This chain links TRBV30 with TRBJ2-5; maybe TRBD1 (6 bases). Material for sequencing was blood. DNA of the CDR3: TGTGCCTGGAGTGCCACGACAGGGACCCAGTACTTC. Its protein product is CAWSATTGTQYF.